This is a list of T cell receptor beta chains from one sample in a study of T-cell reconstitution after alpha-beta-depleted transplantation in children. TCRdb itself ran the PCR reads through MiXCR, one entry per CDR3 protein. There are 380,000 or so distinct CDR3 sequences in the sample; 13% occur only once, and 3.5% to 4.5% lies in the top ten. Specimen: PBMCs, collected from the stem cell graft. These receptors were collected from a human donor who donated a stem cell graft to a child with Fanconi anemia. The CDR3 runs from the conserved cysteine through the conserved F or W. Each record gives: D gene, clone size, V gene, J gene, CDR3 DNA, CDR3 protein. D genes are given only for firm matches. Only some rows state a clone size, as once, few, many or a class for expanded clones.

d_gene: .; abundance: .; v_gene: TRBV7-7; j_gene: TRBJ2-5; CDR3nt: TGTGCCAGCAGCTACGAGGCGGGTAATCCAGAGACCCAGTACTTC; CDR3aa: CASSYEAGNPETQYF
d_gene: .; abundance: .; v_gene: TRBV12-3/TRBV12-4; j_gene: TRBJ1-6; CDR3nt: TGTGCCAGCAGTTGGGGCTTGGATTCACCCCTCCACTTT; CDR3aa: CASSWGLDSPLHF
d_gene: TRBD1; abundance: few; v_gene: TRBV20-1; j_gene: TRBJ2-1; CDR3nt: TGCAGTGCTTGGGACAGCCGAAGGGACAATGAGCAGTTCTTC; CDR3aa: CSAWDSRRDNEQFF
d_gene: .; abundance: .; v_gene: TRBV5-1; j_gene: TRBJ2-1; CDR3nt: TGCGCCAGCACCTACGGGAACAATGAGCAGTTCTTC; CDR3aa: CASTYGNNEQFF
d_gene: .; abundance: few; v_gene: TRBV18; j_gene: TRBJ2-3; CDR3nt: TGTGCCAGCTCACCATCTCTTGAGGATACGCAGTATTTT; CDR3aa: CASSPSLEDTQYF
d_gene: TRBD1; abundance: .; v_gene: TRBV7-6; j_gene: TRBJ1-5; CDR3nt: TGTGCCAGCAGCCCAGGGGGGGCACTAGGACCCCAGCATTTT; CDR3aa: CASSPGGALGPQHF
d_gene: .; abundance: few; v_gene: TRBV5-6; j_gene: TRBJ1-2; CDR3nt: TGTGCCAGCACCCCGGGGTACGACTATGGCTACACCTTC; CDR3aa: CASTPGYDYGYTF
d_gene: TRBD2; abundance: few; v_gene: TRBV7-6; j_gene: TRBJ2-3; CDR3nt: TGTGCCAGCAGCTTATCCGTAAGCGGGGGACACACAGATACGCAGTATTTT; CDR3aa: CASSLSVSGGHTDTQYF
d_gene: .; abundance: many; v_gene: TRBV7-6; j_gene: TRBJ2-5; CDR3nt: TGTGCCAGCAGCTTCCTCTCAACAGGAGAGACCCAGTACTTC; CDR3aa: CASSFLSTGETQYF
d_gene: .; abundance: .; v_gene: TRBV20-1; j_gene: TRBJ1-5; CDR3nt: TGCAGTGTTACTGAAGCTCGAGGCAATCAGCCCCAGCATTTT; CDR3aa: CSVTEARGNQPQHF
d_gene: .; abundance: few; v_gene: TRBV21-1; j_gene: TRBJ1-2; CDR3nt: TGTGCCAGCAGCCAAAAAGAGGCTAACTATGGCTACACCTTC; CDR3aa: CASSQKEANYGYTF
d_gene: .; abundance: .; v_gene: TRBV4-3; j_gene: TRBJ1-2; CDR3nt: TGCGCCAGCAGCCAAGATGCGGAGCGTATCTATGGCTACACCTTC; CDR3aa: CASSQDAERIYGYTF
d_gene: TRBD2; abundance: few; v_gene: TRBV15; j_gene: TRBJ2-5; CDR3nt: TGTGCCACCAGCAGACCTCCGGGACTAGCGAAACAAGAGACCCAGTACTTC; CDR3aa: CATSRPPGLAKQETQYF
d_gene: TRBD2; abundance: few; v_gene: TRBV14; j_gene: TRBJ2-1; CDR3nt: TGTGCCAGCAGCCACCTCCTAGCGGAACCTCCCTACAATGAGCAGTTCTTC; CDR3aa: CASSHLLAEPPYNEQFF
d_gene: .; abundance: .; v_gene: TRBV10-2; j_gene: TRBJ1-2; CDR3nt: TGCGCCAGCAGTGAGGTGATGGGTAAAGGTGGCTACACCTTC; CDR3aa: CASSEVMGKGGYTF
d_gene: .; abundance: many; v_gene: TRBV4-3; j_gene: TRBJ1-4; CDR3nt: TGCGCCAGCAGCCAAGAACGTGGGGCCGCAACTAATGAAAAACTGTTTTTT; CDR3aa: CASSQERGAATNEKLFF
d_gene: .; abundance: many; v_gene: TRBV20-1; j_gene: TRBJ2-6; CDR3nt: TGCAGTGCTCCACCTTATGTGACTGGGGCCAACGTCCTGACTTTC; CDR3aa: CSAPPYVTGANVLTF